The 14 T cell receptor beta chains in this list originate from one sample, sequenced in a study of cytomegalovirus exposure and HLA in healthy donors. TCRdb's copy holds only in-frame clones and misses some; the assay was immunoSEQ multiplex PCR. The sample holds 250,000 to 350,000 clones, approximately 88% seen once. The sample comprised PBMCs. Receptors originate from a woman between 18 and 29 years old in good health and CMV-seronegative.

The chain joins TRBV7-3 to TRBJ2-1, with 8 nucleotides matching TRBD2. V lost 3 bases and J lost 1; bases outside the gene matches: 2. CDR1 is SGHTA and CDR2 is FQGTGA in the germline V gene. This CDR3 region has 15 residues. CDR3 coding DNA: TGTGCCAGCAGCTTTAGCGGGGCGTCCTACAATGAGCAGTTCTTC. It translates to CASSFSGASYNEQFF.

This clone was detected a few times. The chain couples TRBV28 to TRBJ2-1; D is perhaps TRBD1 (6 bases). This CDR3 is 16 amino acids long. The germline gives CDR1 MDHEN, CDR2 SYDVKM. V shed 4 bases and J shed 5 bases, with 18 bases lying between them. CDR3 DNA: TGTGCCAGCAGTTCCCACAGGGTTCACAGGAACAATGAGCAGTTCTTC. Translating gives CASSSHRVHRNNEQFF.

The V gene is TRBV10-2, the J gene TRBJ1-1; the D gene is possibly TRBD1 (5 bases). The CDR3 has 13 amino acids. Germline CDR1 is WSHSY and CDR2 is SAAADI. The V and J ends lost 10 bases and 1 base respectively, with 13 bases between them. CDR3 amino acids: CATVGLENTEAFF. CDR3 bases: TGCGCCACCGTGGGACTGGAGAACACTGAAGCTTTCTTT.

The V call is TRBV2, the J call TRBJ2-1; 11 positions match TRBD2. V dropped 4 bases and J dropped 9; count of bases not matched to a gene: 5. The CDR3 runs 14 residues. Germline-derived CDR1 and CDR2 are SNHLY and FYNNEI. CDR3 bases: TGTGCCAGCAGTGTAGCGGGAGGGATGGGTGAGCAGTTCTTC. Amino acids: CASSVAGGMGEQFF.

J is TRBJ2-5 and V is TRBV9; tentative D call: TRBD2 (6 bases). CDR1 SGDLS and CDR2 YYNGEE come from the germline V gene. The CDR3 totals 14 residues. Trimming removed 0 bases at V and 7 bases at J, with 13 bases between. The CDR3 loop reads CASSVGGGVGTQYF. DNA for the CDR3: TGTGCCAGCAGCGTAGGGGGAGGCGTCGGGACCCAGTACTTC.

The chain recombines TRBV18 with TRBJ2-7; the D gene is possibly TRBD2 (5 bases). Germline CDR1 KGHSH, CDR2 LQKENI. CDR3 length equals 15 residues. The V and J ends lost 2 bases and 3 bases respectively, with 14 bases between them. The CDR3 nucleotides read TGTGCCAGCTCACCAACTGAGGGCCGGTTCTACGAGCAGTACTTC. This codes for CASSPTEGRFYEQYF.

The V gene is TRBV28, the J gene TRBJ2-7; D is uncertain. CDR1 and CDR2 (germline): MDHEN, SYDVKM. Trimming took 5 bases from V and 2 from J, leaving 13 bases between them. The CDR3 runs 14 residues. This CDR3 reads CASSPLRSTYEQYF. CDR3 nucleotides: TGTGCCAGCAGTCCACTTAGAAGTACCTACGAGCAGTACTTC.

This chain joins TRBV27 and TRBJ2-7; 11 bases are shared with TRBD1. The junction had 4 bases not matched to a gene; V was cut back by 2 bases and J by 4 bases. Per germline, CDR1 MNHEY and CDR2 SMNVEV (reference sequence). The CDR3 sequence is 15 residues long. The CDR3 sequence: CASSLVGTGGYEQYF. The CDR3 DNA reads TGTGCCAGCAGTTTAGTCGGGACAGGGGGATACGAGCAGTACTTC.

This CDR3 is CASSQVLAGDEQFF. The CDR3, as DNA: TGCGCCAGCAGCCAGGTGCTAGCGGGAGATGAGCAGTTCTTC. The chain employs TRBV4-1 and TRBJ2-1, with TRBD2 identical over 10 bases. The V gene end was trimmed by 3 bases and the J gene end by 8 bases; junction bases not matched to a gene: 4. The germline gives CDR1 MGHRA, CDR2 YSYEKL. CDR3 length: 14 amino acids.

V gene TRBV5-5 combines with J gene TRBJ2-7; possible D gene TRBD2, 6 bases. Looked up from germline, CDR1 is SGHKS and CDR2 is YYEKEE (reference sequence). Deletions cut 6 bases from V and 5 bases from J, with 15 bases between. The CDR3 totals 13 residues. CDR3 in amino acids: CASTQQAGHEQYF. CDR3 DNA: TGTGCCAGCACCCAGCAAGCGGGCCACGAGCAGTACTTC.

The V call is TRBV11-3, the J call TRBJ2-7, with 8 bases matching TRBD1. Germline V gives CDR1 SGHNT, CDR2 YENEEA. The CDR3 is 14 amino acids. After removal of 4 bases from V and 0 bases from J, the junction contained 2 bases not matched to a gene. DNA for the CDR3: TGTGCCAGCAGCTCAACAGGGGGCTCCTACGAGCAGTACTTC. Protein: CASSSTGGSYEQYF.

The count of this clone is one. V gene TRBV28 combines with J gene TRBJ2-7, with 8 bases fitting TRBD1. With V trimmed by 5 bases and J by 4 bases, 16 bases remained unmatched. CDR3 length: 17 amino acids. Per the germline V gene, CDR1 is MDHEN and CDR2 is SYDVKM. CDR3 DNA sequence: TGTGCCAGCAGTAGGCAGGGGGCCTTAGTCGGTAGGTACGAGCAGTACTTC. Translated: CASSRQGALVGRYEQYF.

V gene TRBV7-8 combines with J gene TRBJ2-1; maybe TRBD2 (6 bases). CDR1 and CDR2 from the germline V gene are SGHVS and FQNEAQ. CDR3 length: 16 amino acids. V lost 8 bases and J lost 5, with 22 bases in between. The CDR3 region has the DNA TGTGCCAGCGTCACTCCCCGGACTACAACGAACAATGAGCAGTTCTTC. This encodes CASVTPRTTTNNEQFF.

The chain carries TRBV28 and TRBJ2-3; D might be TRBD2 (6 bases). The length of the CDR3 is 14 residues. Germline CDR1 MDHEN, CDR2 SYDVKM. V lost 4 bases to trimming and J lost 0 bases, with 8 bases between them. The CDR3 reads CASSSGTSTDTQYF. CDR3 DNA sequence: TGTGCCAGCAGTTCCGGGACTAGCACAGATACGCAGTATTTT.